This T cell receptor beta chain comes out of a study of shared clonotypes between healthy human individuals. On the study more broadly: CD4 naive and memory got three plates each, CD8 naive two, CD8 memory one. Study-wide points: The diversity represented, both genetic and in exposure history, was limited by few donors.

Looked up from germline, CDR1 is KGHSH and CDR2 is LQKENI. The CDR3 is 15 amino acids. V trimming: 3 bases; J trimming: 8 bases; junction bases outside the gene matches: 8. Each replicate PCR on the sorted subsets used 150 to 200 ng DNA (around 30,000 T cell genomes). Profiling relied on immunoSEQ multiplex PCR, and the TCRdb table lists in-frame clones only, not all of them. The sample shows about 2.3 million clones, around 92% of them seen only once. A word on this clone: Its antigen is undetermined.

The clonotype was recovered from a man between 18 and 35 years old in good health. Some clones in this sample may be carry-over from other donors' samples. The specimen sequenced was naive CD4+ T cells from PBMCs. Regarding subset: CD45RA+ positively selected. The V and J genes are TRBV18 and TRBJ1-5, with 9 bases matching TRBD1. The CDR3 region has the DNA TGTGCCAGCTCACCGGTACAGGGGGCCTGGGAGCCCCAGCATTTT. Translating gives CASSPVQGAWEPQHF.